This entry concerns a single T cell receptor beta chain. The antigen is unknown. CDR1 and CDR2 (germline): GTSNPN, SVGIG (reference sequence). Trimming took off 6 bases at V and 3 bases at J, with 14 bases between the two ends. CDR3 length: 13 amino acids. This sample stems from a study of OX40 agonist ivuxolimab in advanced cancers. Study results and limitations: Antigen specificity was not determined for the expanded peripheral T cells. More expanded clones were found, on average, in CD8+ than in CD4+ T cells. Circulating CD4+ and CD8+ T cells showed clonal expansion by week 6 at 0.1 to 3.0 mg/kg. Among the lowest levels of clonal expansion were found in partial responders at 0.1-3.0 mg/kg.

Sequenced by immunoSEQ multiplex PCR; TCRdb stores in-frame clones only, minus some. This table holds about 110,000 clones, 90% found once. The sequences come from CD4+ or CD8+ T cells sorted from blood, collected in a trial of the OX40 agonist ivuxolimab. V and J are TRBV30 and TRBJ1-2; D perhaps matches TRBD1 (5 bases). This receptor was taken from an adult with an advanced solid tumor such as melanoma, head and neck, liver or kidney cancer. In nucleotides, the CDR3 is TGTGCCTGTACTCTACAGGCGGACTATGGCTACACCTTC. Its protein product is CACTLQADYGYTF.